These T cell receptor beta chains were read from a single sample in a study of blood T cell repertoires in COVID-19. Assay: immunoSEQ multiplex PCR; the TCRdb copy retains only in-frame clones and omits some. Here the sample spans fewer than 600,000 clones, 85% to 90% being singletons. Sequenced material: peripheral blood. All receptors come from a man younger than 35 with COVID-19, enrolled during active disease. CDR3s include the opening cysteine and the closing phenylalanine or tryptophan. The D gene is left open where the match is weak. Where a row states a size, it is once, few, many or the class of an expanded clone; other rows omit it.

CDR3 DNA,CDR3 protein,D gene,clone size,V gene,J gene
TGTGCCAGCCTTACACCGAACACCGGGGAGCTGTTTTTT,CASLTPNTGELFF,NA,NA,TRBV19,TRBJ2-2
TGTGCCAGCAGTGAAGGGGGGGGCGCGTTCTACGAGCAGTACTTC,CASSEGGGAFYEQYF,NA,NA,TRBV6-1,TRBJ2-7
TGTGCCAGCAGCACACCCAGGGGGACCGGGGCCCGCTACGAGCAGTACTTC,CASSTPRGTGARYEQYF,TRBD1,NA,TRBV11-2,TRBJ2-7
TGTGCCAGTGTTGGTCGGGGATCCACAGATACGCAGTATTTT,CASVGRGSTDTQYF,NA,NA,TRBV6-5,TRBJ2-3
TGTGCCAGCAGCGACCAAGGACAGAGGAATCAGCCCCAGCATTTT,CASSDQGQRNQPQHF,NA,NA,TRBV7-8,TRBJ1-5
TGCGCCAGCAGCCCGGGACACGAGGCCTCTGGAAACACCATATATTTT,CASSPGHEASGNTIYF,NA,once,TRBV5-1,TRBJ1-3
TGCGCCAGCAGCTTGCGAGTTGTTGTCAGGGGGCCCGGTATTGCCCAGCATTTT,CASSLRVVVRGPGIAQHF,TRBD1,once,TRBV5-1,TRBJ1-5
TGTGCCAGCAGCCCCGGACTAGCGGGAAGGTTGGGCACCGGGGAGCTGTTTTTT,CASSPGLAGRLGTGELFF,TRBD2,NA,TRBV11-3,TRBJ2-2
TGTGCCAGTAGTATAGATCGGGGAATAAATTCACCCCTCCACTTT,CASSIDRGINSPLHF,NA,NA,TRBV19,TRBJ1-6
TGTGCCAGCAGGGGGACAGACCCAACTAATGAAAAACTGTTTTTT,CASRGTDPTNEKLFF,TRBD1,NA,TRBV6-5,TRBJ1-4
TGCGCCAGCAGCTTGAATCAGGCCTCTGGGGCCAACGTCCTGACTTTC,CASSLNQASGANVLTF,NA,NA,TRBV5-1,TRBJ2-6
TGTGCCAGCAGCTTAGAACAGGGGACTAGCACAGATACGCAGTATTTT,CASSLEQGTSTDTQYF,NA,NA,TRBV7-9,TRBJ2-3
TGCGCCAGCAGCTTGGTTCCAGGCTCAGAGACCCAGTACTTC,CASSLVPGSETQYF,NA,NA,TRBV5-1,TRBJ2-5
TGTGCCAGCAGCGTAGTGGGGGGGTTTCAAAATGAAGCTTTCTTT,CASSVVGGFQNEAFF,NA,NA,TRBV9,TRBJ1-1
TGTGCCAGCAGTGAAGCGAGGGCGGGGGACTTGAATTCACCCCTCCACTTT,CASSEARAGDLNSPLHF,NA,few,TRBV2,TRBJ1-6
TGTGCCAGCAGCCTCCGGGACAGGGGGCGAGATCAGCCCCAGCATTTT,CASSLRDRGRDQPQHF,NA,NA,TRBV21-1,TRBJ1-5
TGTGCCAGCAGACCACAGTCCGGAGGTAGGACCTCACCCCTCCACTTT,CASRPQSGGRTSPLHF,NA,NA,TRBV6-6,TRBJ1-6
TGTGCCAGCAGCCCCTTTGTGGGACAGATCTACGAGCAGTACTTC,CASSPFVGQIYEQYF,TRBD1,NA,TRBV5-5,TRBJ2-7
TGTGCCAGTAGTCCACGACTAGCGGGAGGCACGGAGCAGTTCTTC,CASSPRLAGGTEQFF,TRBD2,NA,TRBV19,TRBJ2-1
TGTGCCAGCAGCTTGGGCAGTTATCAGCCCCAGCATTTT,CASSLGSYQPQHF,NA,NA,TRBV5-5,TRBJ1-5
TGTGCCAGCAGCTTAATGGGTCTGGGAGGAGAGACCCAGTACTTC,CASSLMGLGGETQYF,NA,NA,TRBV7-3,TRBJ2-5
TGTGCCAGCAGTTACGCGAGGGCCAAGGCCGGGGAGCTGTTTTTT,CASSYARAKAGELFF,NA,once,TRBV6-5,TRBJ2-2
TGCGCCAGCAGCCAAGGAGACAGGGATAGTGAGACCCAGTACTTC,CASSQGDRDSETQYF,TRBD1,NA,TRBV4-1,TRBJ2-5
TGTGCCAGCTCACCCGGCCGGGGGAGCTCCTACGAGCAGTACTTC,CASSPGRGSSYEQYF,NA,once,TRBV18,TRBJ2-7
TGTGCCAGCAGTTTAGGGGTTGGAAAACTGTTTTTT,CASSLGVGKLFF,NA,NA,TRBV6-2/TRBV6-3,TRBJ1-4
TGTGCCACCAGTGATTCCGGACAGTTCCCCTACGAGCAGTACTTC,CATSDSGQFPYEQYF,NA,NA,TRBV24-1,TRBJ2-7
TGTGCCAGCAGCCCGACAGGGGCGGGCGAGCAGTACTTC,CASSPTGAGEQYF,TRBD1,NA,TRBV28,TRBJ2-7
TGTGTCAGAAGCCCCCCCCGCGGGGGCAACTACGAGCAGTACTTC,CVRSPPRGGNYEQYF,NA,NA,TRBV7-5,TRBJ2-7
TGTGCCAGCAGCTTAAGGGACAGGGGAGGTTTTGGCTACACCTTC,CASSLRDRGGFGYTF,TRBD1,NA,TRBV7-9,TRBJ1-2